The 20 T cell receptor beta chains below were found in one sample sequenced in a study of T cell repertoires in cytomegalovirus infection. Each CDR3 protein is one row after TCRdb ran MiXCR on the reads. The sample records some 480,000 distinct CDR3 sequences, 30% to 35% being singletons. Their specific antigens are unknown. The sequencing used cultured PBMCs, collected from culture after CMV antigen stimulation. The receptors shown here come from a human donor in good health (CMV status not recorded). Some clones in this sample may be carry-over from other donors' samples.

The chain joins TRBV7-2 to TRBJ2-7, with 8 bases lining up with TRBD2. Trimming cost V 5 bases and J 6 bases; bases outside gene matches: 9. CDR1 and CDR2 from the germline V gene are SGHTA and FQGNSA. The length of the CDR3 is 14 residues. The CDR3 nucleotides read TGTGCCAGCAGCGGGGGACTAGTCTCCGGCGAGCAGTACTTC. This encodes CASSGGLVSGEQYF.

This chain links TRBV6-2 or TRBV6-3 with TRBJ1-4; D is possibly TRBD1 (6 bases). This CDR3 region has 14 residues. The germline V gene has CDR1 MNHEY and CDR2 SVGEGT. V lost 6 bases, J lost 4 bases, and 12 bases lay in between. The CDR3 protein is CASSHRAVNEKLFF. The CDR3 bases are TGTGCCAGCAGCCACAGGGCCGTTAATGAAAAACTGTTTTTT.

The J gene is TRBJ2-1, the V gene TRBV7-7, with 13 bases matching TRBD2. The CDR3 is 21 residues long. V lost 5 bases to trimming and J lost 7 bases; unmatched junction nucleotides: 23. Germline V gene lookup returns CDR1 SSHAT and CDR2 FNYEAQ (reference sequence). The CDR3 loop reads CASSVGNPGTSGMEVQNEQFF. CDR3 in DNA: TGTGCCAGCAGCGTCGGGAACCCCGGGACTAGCGGGATGGAAGTTCAGAATGAGCAGTTCTTC.

The V and J genes are TRBV28 and TRBJ2-7; the D gene could be TRBD1 or TRBD2 (6 bases each). Trimming cost V 8 bases and J 4 bases, with 21 bases left between them. The CDR3 length is 15 residues. Per germline, CDR1 MDHEN and CDR2 SYDVKM. CDR3 bases: TGTGCCAGCCGCCGAGGGGGGATTAGGGATTACGAGCAGTACTTC. The encoded protein is CASRRGGIRDYEQYF.

This clonotype was seen only a few times. The chain recombines TRBV14 with TRBJ2-1; 8 bases line up with TRBD2. Germline V gene lookup returns CDR1 SGHDN and CDR2 FVKESK. V shed 2 bases and J 6 bases; nucleotides not matched to a gene: 12. This CDR3 is built from 17 residues. The CDR3 reads CASSQQHGTSGSNEQFF. CDR3 sequence (DNA): TGTGCCAGCAGCCAACAACACGGGACTAGTGGTAGCAATGAGCAGTTCTTC.

Remarks on this clonotype: Because the CDR3's place on the DNA is in doubt, the DNA is left out and the CDR3 is given as listed by TCRdb. The genes are TRBV7-8 and TRBJ2-7; the DNA was not used to check the table's D call, TRBD1. Germline assignment: CDR1 SGHVS and CDR2 FQNEAQ. The CDR3 region is 15 residues in length, termini included. This CDR3 is CASSSYFGAGYEQYF.

This clonotype showed up just once. Relative to the germline gene, one junction end is altered; a read error may explain this. The chain uses TRBV5-3 and TRBJ1-2, with D unresolved. TRBV5-3 counts as an open reading frame of uncertain function. The CDR3 loop spans 13 amino acids. This CDR3 is CASSSIRNYGYTF. CDR3 nucleotides: TGTGCCAGCAGCTCCATACGGAACTATGGCTACACCTTC.

V gene TRBV12-3 or TRBV12-4 combines with J gene TRBJ1-3; TRBD1 aligns across 7 bases. V shed 7 bases, J shed 6 bases, and the junction held 12 bases outside the gene matches. The CDR3 sequence is 15 residues long. The CDR3 region has the DNA TGTGCCAGCAAACCGGGACAGATGTCGTTAAACACCATATATTTT. Its protein is CASKPGQMSLNTIYF.

V usage is TRBV27 and J usage is TRBJ2-5; 10 nucleotides line up with TRBD2. Germline V gene lookup returns CDR1 MNHEY and CDR2 SMNVEV (reference sequence). This CDR3 contains 15 residues. J was trimmed by 2 bases and V by 3 bases; bases with no gene match: 3. The CDR3: CASSFSGRVQETQYF. The CDR3 DNA reads TGTGCCAGCAGTTTCAGCGGGAGGGTTCAAGAGACCCAGTACTTC.

The chain carries TRBV7-9 and TRBJ2-7, with 8 bases that match TRBD1. Germline CDR1 SEHNR, CDR2 FQNEAQ (reference sequence). The junction had 15 bases not matched to a gene; V was cut back by 4 bases and J by 4 bases. The CDR3 spans 17 residues. The CDR3 loop reads CASSSTAGQGIGYEQYF. The CDR3 DNA follows: TGTGCCAGCAGCTCAACTGCTGGACAGGGCATCGGTTACGAGCAGTACTTC.

The chain couples TRBV5-8 to TRBJ2-1; a possible D gene is TRBD1 (5 bases). CDR1 and CDR2 from the germline V gene are SGHTS and YDEGEE. The V end lost 2 bases, the J end lost 2 bases, and 11 bases lay between the germline ends. The CDR3 runs to 15 residues. This chain's CDR3 is CASSFQGRTYNEQFF. CDR3 sequence (DNA): TGTGCCAGCAGCTTCCAGGGAAGAACCTACAATGAGCAGTTCTTC.

This chain joins TRBV20-1 and TRBJ1-1, with D possibly TRBD1 on 5 matching bases. This CDR3 is 15 amino acids long. Trimming pared 1 base from V and 5 bases from J, leaving 17 bases between. Germline V CDR1 and CDR2: DFQATT, SNEGSKA (reference sequence). The CDR3 reads CSARVQGLAGTEAFF. CDR3 in DNA: TGCAGTGCTAGAGTTCAGGGCTTAGCAGGTACTGAAGCTTTCTTT.

V gene TRBV7-6 combines with J gene TRBJ2-1; D may be TRBD2 (5 bases). The V end lost 1 base, the J end lost 8 bases, and 12 bases lay between the germline ends. The germline V gene has CDR1 SGHVS and CDR2 FNYEAQ. The CDR3 covers 14 residues. The CDR3, as DNA: TGTGCCAGCAGCTTAGTCGGGGTTCCCCATGAGCAGTTCTTC. As protein: CASSLVGVPHEQFF.

The J gene is TRBJ1-2, the V gene TRBV19, with 7 bases aligning to TRBD1. Germline CDR1 reads LNHDA; CDR2 reads SQIVND (reference sequence). V was clipped by 5 bases and J by 6 bases; unmatched bases: 6. The CDR3 is 13 amino acids. The CDR3 sequence: CASSPETGNGYTF. The CDR3 DNA follows: TGTGCCAGTAGTCCCGAGACAGGGAATGGCTACACCTTC.

The chain recombines TRBV19 with TRBJ1-1; the match to TRBD1 covers 7 bases. The CDR3 runs 13 residues. Trimming took 6 bases from V and 3 from J; bases not matched to a gene: 4. Germline V gene lookup returns CDR1 LNHDA and CDR2 SQIVND (reference sequence). The DNA of the CDR3 is TGTGCCAGTAGACTGACAGGGTACACTGAAGCTTTCTTT. As protein: CASRLTGYTEAFF. Looking up the rest from reference TRBV19 and TRBJ1-1 gives the full variable domain: DGGITQSPKYLFRKEGQNVTLSCEQNLNHDAMYWYRQDPGQGLRLIYYSQIVNDFQKGDIAEGYSVSREKKESFPLTVTSAQKNPTAFYLCASRLTGYTEAFFGQGTRLTVV.

This clonotype was recorded a few times. V gene TRBV13 combines with J gene TRBJ2-2; 8 nucleotides match TRBD2. Losses at the gene ends were 2 bases for V and 4 bases for J; bases not matched to a gene: 12. This CDR3 has 18 residues. Per germline, CDR1 PRHDT and CDR2 FYEKMQ (reference sequence). This CDR3 is CASSLRTSSKAGTGELFF. The CDR3 nucleotides read TGTGCCAGCAGCTTAAGGACTAGCTCCAAGGCGGGCACCGGGGAGCTGTTTTTT. Based on the CDR3 plus reference TRBV13 and TRBJ2-2, the full variable domain is AAGVIQSPRHLIKEKRETATLKCYPIPRHDTVYWYQQGPGQDPQFLISFYEKMQSDKGSIPDRFSAQQFSDYHSELNMSSLELGDSALYFCASSLRTSSKAGTGELFFGEGSRLTVL.

V usage is TRBV19 and J usage is TRBJ2-7; 10 nucleotides agree with TRBD2. V was clipped by 4 bases and J by 2 bases; unmatched bases: 2. This CDR3 is 14 amino acids long. From germline, CDR1 is LNHDA and CDR2 SQIVND (reference sequence). CDR3: CASSNSGRTYEQYF. Here the CDR3 DNA reads TGTGCCAGTAGTAATAGCGGGAGGACCTACGAGCAGTACTTC.

This clonotype has at least ten counts. The rearrangement joins TRBV4-1 to TRBJ2-4, with TRBD1 as a possible D gene (6 bases). Between the trimmed V and J ends, which lost 1 base and 9 bases, there was a span of 19 bases. The CDR3 extends over 16 amino acids. Looked up from germline, CDR1 is MGHRA and CDR2 is YSYEKL. In DNA form, the CDR3 reads TGCGCCAGCAGCCAAGGACCCAGGGGTGGGGAAGTCATTCAGTACTTC. Translated: CASSQGPRGGEVIQYF.

This clonotype has a count of ten or more. The rearrangement joins TRBV7-2 to TRBJ2-3, with TRBD2 matching over 10 bases. From germline, CDR1 is SGHTA and CDR2 FQGNSA. V trimming: 1 base; J trimming: 6 bases; junction bases outside the gene matches: 7. The CDR3 is 16 residues long. CDR3 in amino acids: CASSLVSGRAVDTQYF. For the CDR3, the DNA is TGTGCCAGCAGCTTAGTGAGCGGGAGGGCCGTTGATACGCAGTATTTT.

The chain carries TRBV24-1 and TRBJ2-3; TRBD2 matches 16 bases. This CDR3 is built from 16 residues. In germline, CDR1 is KGHDR, CDR2 SFDVKD. V lost 7 bases to trimming and J lost 6 bases; unmatched junction nucleotides: 6. This chain's CDR3 is CATRGLAGGPADTQYF. CDR3 sequence (DNA): TGTGCCACCAGGGGACTAGCGGGAGGGCCAGCGGATACGCAGTATTTT.